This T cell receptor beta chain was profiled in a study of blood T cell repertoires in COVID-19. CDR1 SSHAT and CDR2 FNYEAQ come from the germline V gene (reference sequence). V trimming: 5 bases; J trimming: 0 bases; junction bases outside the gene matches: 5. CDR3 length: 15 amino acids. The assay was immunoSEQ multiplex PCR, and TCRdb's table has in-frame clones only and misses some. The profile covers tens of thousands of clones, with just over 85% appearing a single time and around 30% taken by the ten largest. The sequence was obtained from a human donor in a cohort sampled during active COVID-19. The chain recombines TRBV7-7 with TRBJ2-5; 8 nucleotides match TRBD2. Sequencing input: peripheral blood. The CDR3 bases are TGTGCCAGCAGCCTCAATAGCGGGAACCAAGAGACCCAGTACTTC. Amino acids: CASSLNSGNQETQYF.